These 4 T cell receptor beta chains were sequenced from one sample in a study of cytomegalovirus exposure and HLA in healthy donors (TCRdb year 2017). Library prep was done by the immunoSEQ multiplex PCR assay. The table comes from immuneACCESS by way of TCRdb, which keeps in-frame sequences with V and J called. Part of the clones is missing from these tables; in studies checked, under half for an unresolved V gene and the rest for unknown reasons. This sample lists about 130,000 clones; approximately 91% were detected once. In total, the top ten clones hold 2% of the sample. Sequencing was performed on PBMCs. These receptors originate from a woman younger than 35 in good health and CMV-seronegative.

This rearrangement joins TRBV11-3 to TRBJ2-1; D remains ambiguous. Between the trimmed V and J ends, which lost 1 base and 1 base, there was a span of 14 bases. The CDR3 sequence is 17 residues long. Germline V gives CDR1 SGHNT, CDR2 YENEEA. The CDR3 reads CASSLGSAASSYNEQFF. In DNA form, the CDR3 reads TGTGCCAGCAGCTTAGGTTCTGCTGCGTCTTCCTACAATGAGCAGTTCTTC.

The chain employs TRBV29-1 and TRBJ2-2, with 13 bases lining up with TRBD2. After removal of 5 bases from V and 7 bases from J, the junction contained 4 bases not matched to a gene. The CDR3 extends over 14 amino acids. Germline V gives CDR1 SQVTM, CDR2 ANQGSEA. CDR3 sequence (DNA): TGCAGCGTTTTTGGACTAGCGGGAGACGGGGAGCTGTTTTTT. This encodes CSVFGLAGDGELFF.

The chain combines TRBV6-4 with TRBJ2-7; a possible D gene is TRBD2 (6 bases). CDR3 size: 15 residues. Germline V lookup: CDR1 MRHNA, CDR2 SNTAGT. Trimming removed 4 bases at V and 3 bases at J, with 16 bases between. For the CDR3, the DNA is TGTGCCAGCAGTGGGGGGGTTAGCAGATTCTACGAGCAGTACTTC. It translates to CASSGGVSRFYEQYF.

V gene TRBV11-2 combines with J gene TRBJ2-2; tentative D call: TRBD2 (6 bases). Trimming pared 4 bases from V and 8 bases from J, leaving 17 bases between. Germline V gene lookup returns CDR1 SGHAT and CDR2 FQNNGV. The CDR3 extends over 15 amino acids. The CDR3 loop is CASSSPWRALGELFF. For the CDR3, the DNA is TGTGCCAGCAGCTCGCCCTGGAGGGCCTTAGGGGAGCTGTTTTTT.